This T cell receptor beta chain came from a study of shared clonotypes between healthy human individuals. The protocol was immunoSEQ multiplex PCR, while the TCRdb copy is restricted to in-frame clones and leaves out a portion. The sample contains 2.3 million or so clones, 85% to 95% of which appear only once. The germline V gene encodes CDR1 MDHEN and CDR2 SYDVKM. Losses at the gene ends were 6 bases for V and 11 bases for J; bases not matched to a gene: 7. The CDR3 sequence is 14 residues long. This clonotype was obtained from a man between 18 and 35 years old in good health. Some clones in this sample may be carry-over from other donors' samples. Sequenced input: naive CD4+ T cells from PBMCs. Indicated subset: CD45RA+ positively selected. The chain is built from TRBV28 and TRBJ2-1; 13 bases agree with TRBD2. The CDR3 loop reads CASSSRTSGSQQFF. The CDR3 nucleotides read TGTGCCAGCAGCTCCCGGACTAGCGGGAGCCAGCAGTTCTTC.